The 27 T cell receptor beta chains reported below all come from one sample, sequenced in a study of human T cells and chemical hapten exposure. Time point noted: patch test 3, about 24 weeks after DPC sensitization. Treatment of the sample: therapeutic diphenylcyclopropenone sensitization with weekly scalp DPC. TCRdb re-analysed the RACE reads in MiXCR, keeping a single row per CDR3 protein. The table has about 89,000 distinct CDR3 sequences, roughly 13% seen once; the top ten hold roughly 6%. The sample consisted of whole blood, taken in connection with sensitization to the hapten diphenylcyclopropenone (DPC). These receptors originate from a woman aged 50 to 65 with alopecia areata. Some clones in this sample may be carry-over from other donors' samples.

J is TRBJ2-6 and V is TRBV9; 10 nucleotides align to TRBD1. J lost 0 bases, V lost 4 bases, and 7 bases had no gene match. Per germline, CDR1 SGDLS and CDR2 YYNGEE. The CDR3 consists of 18 residues. For the CDR3, the DNA is TGTGCCAGCAGCACAAGACAGGGGGCGAGCTCTGGGGCCAACGTCCTGACTTTC. Translated, it gives CASSTRQGASSGANVLTF.

In this sample, this clonotype turned up a few times. J is TRBJ2-1 and V is TRBV6-2 or TRBV6-3, with 10 bases fitting TRBD2. J gave up 4 bases and V 6 bases, and 6 bases lay outside the gene matches. The CDR3 length is 15 residues. Germline-derived CDR1 and CDR2 are MNHEY and SVGEGT. The CDR3 loop is CASSSTSGPYNEQFF. The CDR3 DNA reads TGTGCCAGCAGCTCGACTAGCGGGCCTTACAATGAGCAGTTCTTC.

The chain uses TRBV10-2 and TRBJ2-1; TRBD2 matches 11 bases. The junction had 8 bases not matched to a gene; V was cut back by 6 bases and J by 7 bases. Germline values: CDR1 WSHSY, CDR2 SAAADI. The CDR3 is 15 amino acids. CDR3 sequence reads: CASRLTSGGPNEQFF. CDR3 DNA: TGCGCCAGCAGGCTTACTAGCGGGGGCCCTAATGAGCAGTTCTTC.

This clonotype turned up a few times. The chain joins TRBV12-3 or TRBV12-4 to TRBJ1-1, with a tentative D call TRBD1 (5 bases). V lost 6 bases and J lost 1, with 9 bases in between. CDR3 size: 13 residues. The chain's CDR3 is CASSMTENTEAFF. The CDR3 bases are TGTGCCAGCAGCATGACAGAGAACACTGAAGCTTTCTTT.

This clonotype was recorded at least ten times. V and J are TRBV20-1 and TRBJ2-7; 10 positions agree with TRBD1. CDR1 and CDR2 (germline): DFQATT, SNEGSKA (reference sequence). V lost 6 bases, J lost 6 bases, and 11 bases stayed unmatched. The CDR3 consists of 14 residues. CDR3 DNA sequence: TGCAGTGCCCCCTCCTCGACAGGGGGCGCCGAGCAGTACTTC. It specifies CSAPSSTGGAEQYF.

The table lists this clonotype with a few counts. The chain couples TRBV12-3 or TRBV12-4 to TRBJ2-3; the match to TRBD2 covers 10 bases. The length of the CDR3 is 15 residues. Losses at the gene ends were 6 bases for V and 3 bases for J; bases not matched to a gene: 6. CDR3: CASSLSGRETDTQYF. DNA for the CDR3: TGTGCCAGCAGCCTAAGCGGGAGGGAGACAGATACGCAGTATTTT.

This clonotype was seen ten or more times. The gene calls are TRBV20-1 and TRBJ2-1; 7 bases agree with TRBD1. J lost 4 bases, V lost 5 bases, and 14 bases had no gene match. Germline values: CDR1 DFQATT, CDR2 SNEGSKA (reference sequence). The length of the CDR3 is 16 residues. The CDR3 sequence: CSAFTGVPVAYNEQFF. The CDR3 DNA reads TGCAGTGCTTTCACAGGGGTTCCAGTCGCTTACAATGAGCAGTTCTTC.

This clonotype was counted only a few times. The V gene is TRBV7-3, the J gene TRBJ1-1, with D unresolved. The germline V and J ends were trimmed by 2 bases and 0 bases, with 7 bases remaining between them. Germline lookup yields CDR1 SGHTA and CDR2 FQGTGA. The CDR3 has 14 residues. CDR3: CASSLAPVNTEAFF. The CDR3, as DNA: TGTGCCAGCAGCTTAGCCCCAGTGAACACTGAAGCTTTCTTT.

Comments on this clonotype: A single base separates this from a much larger clone, so it may be a read error. The chain employs TRBV3-1 and TRBJ2-3, with a tentative D call TRBD2 (6 bases). Trimming shortened V by 4 bases and J by 0 bases, and 14 bases separated the two germline ends. From germline, CDR1 is LGHDT and CDR2 YNNKEL (reference sequence). The CDR3 has 16 residues. The CDR3 nucleotides are TGTGCCAGCAGCCCCTATAAGGGGACTAGCACAGATACGCAGTATTTT. It codes for CASSPYKGTSTDTQYF.

V usage is TRBV19 and J usage is TRBJ2-1; TRBD2 matches 10 bases. Germline CDR1 reads LNHDA; CDR2 reads SQIVND (reference sequence). The CDR3 is 15 amino acids. The J segment lost 4 bases and the V segment lost 6 bases, leaving 6 bases of the junction unmatched. CDR3 bases: TGTGCCAGTAGAATTACTAGCGGGAATTACAATGAGCAGTTCTTC. Residues: CASRITSGNYNEQFF.

In nucleotides, the CDR3 is TGTGCCAGCAGTGCAGCCGGGACAGGGGGCGAGCAGTACTTC. Translating gives CASSAAGTGGEQYF. V is TRBV6-4 and J is TRBJ2-7, with TRBD1 matching over 11 bases. The length of the CDR3 is 14 residues. V lost 4 bases, J lost 6 bases, and 5 bases stayed unmatched. Per germline, CDR1 MRHNA and CDR2 SNTAGT.

This clonotype turned up a few times. V gene TRBV10-3 combines with J gene TRBJ2-7, with 12 bases fitting TRBD2. CDR1 and CDR2 (germline): ENHRY, SYGVKD. This CDR3 is built from 14 residues. The ends lost 6 bases at V and 6 bases at J; junction bases unmatched: 6. CDR3 loop: CAIRRLAGESEQYF. The DNA for the CDR3 is TGTGCCATCAGACGACTAGCGGGAGAATCCGAGCAGTACTTC.

The V gene is TRBV7-9, the J gene TRBJ2-7, with TRBD2 matching 7 bases. The CDR3 totals 16 residues. V lost 5 bases and J lost 0; bases outside the gene matches: 10. CDR1 is SEHNR and CDR2 is FQNEAQ in the germline V gene (reference sequence). The CDR3 reads CASSPTGGSNSYEQYF. The DNA for the CDR3 is TGTGCCAGCAGCCCAACCGGGGGGTCCAACTCCTACGAGCAGTACTTC.

This clonotype has a count of ten or more. The chain recombines TRBV20-1 with TRBJ2-1; 9 nucleotides align to TRBD2. Germline CDR1 is DFQATT and CDR2 is SNEGSKA (reference sequence). This CDR3 has 14 amino acids. J gave up 12 bases and V 3 bases, and 12 bases lay outside the gene matches. The CDR3 DNA sequence: TGCAGTGCTAGCCTAGCGGGGACCAACATTCGGCAGTTCTTC. Translated, it gives CSASLAGTNIRQFF.

This clonotype was seen only a few times. The rearrangement joins TRBV20-1 to TRBJ2-7, with D perhaps TRBD2 (5 bases). Germline assignment: CDR1 DFQATT and CDR2 SNEGSKA (reference sequence). The ends were cut back, 1 base at V and 6 bases at J, with 10 bases in the middle. The CDR3 has 12 residues. The CDR3 loop is CSARGSSREQYF. DNA for the CDR3: TGCAGTGCTAGAGGGTCTAGCCGCGAGCAGTACTTC.

The sample holds many counts of this clonotype. The chain has TRBV5-1 and TRBJ2-2, with no clear D. CDR1 is SGHRS, CDR2 YFSETQ, per germline. V dropped 1 base and J dropped 6 bases, with 7 bases sitting between them. The CDR3 consists of 13 residues. As DNA, the CDR3 is TGCGCCAGCAGCTTGCTGGGATCCGGGGAGCTGTTTTTT. Translation gives CASSLLGSGELFF.

Notes on this clonotype: This may come from a read error, since a much larger clone is one base off. The gene calls are TRBV7-6 and TRBJ2-3; tentative D call: TRBD2 (6 bases). This CDR3 is built from 14 residues. In germline, CDR1 is SGHVS, CDR2 FNYEAQ. The CDR3 reads CGSSLGLDTDTQYF. The CDR3, as DNA: TGTGGCAGCAGCTTGGGACTGGACACAGATACGCAGTATTTT.

This clonotype appeared a few times. This chain uses TRBV29-1 with TRBJ2-1; weak D call: TRBD2 (5 bases). CDR3 length: 13 amino acids. Germline V gene lookup returns CDR1 SQVTM and CDR2 ANQGSEA. Between the trimmed V and J ends, which lost 1 base and 9 bases, there was a span of 13 bases. The CDR3: CSVEGSGYGEQFF. The CDR3 coding sequence is TGCAGCGTTGAAGGCAGCGGTTACGGTGAGCAGTTCTTC.

This clonotype turned up a few times. The rearrangement uses TRBV20-1 and TRBJ2-2, with D unresolved. Between the trimmed V and J ends, which lost 7 bases and 0 bases, there was a span of 9 bases. Germline lookup yields CDR1 DFQATT and CDR2 SNEGSKA (reference sequence). The CDR3 spans 13 residues. CDR3 coding DNA: TGCAGTGGGACGTACGCGAACACCGGGGAGCTGTTTTTT. Protein product: CSGTYANTGELFF.

The chain uses TRBV7-2 and TRBJ2-3, with 7 bases lining up with TRBD2. This CDR3 has 16 residues. Per germline, CDR1 SGHTA and CDR2 FQGNSA. V shed 2 bases and J 1 base; nucleotides not matched to a gene: 6. CDR3 DNA: TGTGCCAGCAGCTTAATGTGGGGGGGTGGCACAGATACGCAGTATTTT. Translating it yields CASSLMWGGGTDTQYF.

This clonotype was found a few times. The chain is built from TRBV20-1 and TRBJ2-3; 13 bases align to TRBD2. After removal of 6 bases from V and 4 bases from J, the junction contained 4 bases not matched to a gene. Germline V gene sequence: CDR1 DFQATT, CDR2 SNEGSKA (reference sequence). CDR3 length: 14 amino acids. CDR3 sequence (DNA): TGCAGTGCGCCGGGACTAGCGGGGTCAGATACGCAGTATTTT. It yields the protein CSAPGLAGSDTQYF.

As DNA, the CDR3 is TGCGCCAGCAGCTTGGAGGCTCCTCCGACGGGTACGCAGTATTTT. Amino acid sequence: CASSLEAPPTGTQYF. The chain is built from TRBV5-1 and TRBJ2-3, with D unclear. The CDR3 loop spans 15 amino acids. Germline assignment: CDR1 SGHRS and CDR2 YFSETQ. Trimming removed 0 bases from V and 8 bases from J, with 16 bases in between. Variable domain in full (rest from reference TRBV5-1 and TRBJ2-3): KAGVTQTPRYLIKTRGQQVTLSCSPISGHRSVSWYQQTPGQGLQFLFEYFSETQRNKGNFPGRFSGRQFSNSRSEMNVSTLELGDSALYLCASSLEAPPTGTQYFGPGTRLTVL.

The chain is built from TRBV7-9 and TRBJ2-3; 7 nucleotides match TRBD2. CDR3 size: 14 residues. Unmatched junction bases numbered 4, after V lost 7 bases and J lost 0 bases. Germline V lookup: CDR1 SEHNR, CDR2 FQNEAQ (reference sequence). The CDR3: CASNPGLSTDTQYF. As DNA, the CDR3 is TGTGCCAGCAATCCGGGACTAAGCACAGATACGCAGTATTTT.

This clonotype appeared a few times. The CDR3 nucleotides are TGTGCCACCAAATTCTACAATGAGCAGTTCTTC. The encoded protein is CATKFYNEQFF. This sequence joins TRBV24-1 and TRBJ2-1; D gene uncertain. The CDR3 runs to 11 residues. Germline V lookup: CDR1 KGHDR, CDR2 SFDVKD. V gave up 8 bases and J gave up 3 bases, with 4 bases separating them.

This clonotype occurred many times. The genes are TRBV30 and TRBJ2-2, with a possible D match to TRBD1 (5 bases). Germline loops: CDR1 GTSNPN, CDR2 SVGIG (reference sequence). Trimming stripped 2 bases from V and 2 bases from J, with 12 bases between. The CDR3 sequence is 15 residues long. The CDR3 sequence is CAWSKGELNTGELFF. In nucleotides, the CDR3 is TGTGCCTGGAGTAAAGGGGAACTTAACACCGGGGAGCTGTTTTTT.

This clonotype was seen ten or more times. CDR3 nucleotide sequence: TGCGCCAGCAGCTTGTGGACATCGGGACAGACCTATGGCTACACCTTC. It translates to CASSLWTSGQTYGYTF. The rearrangement uses TRBV5-1 and TRBJ1-2; 7 nucleotides align to TRBD1. In germline, CDR1 is SGHRS, CDR2 YFSETQ. The junction had 10 bases not matched to a gene; V was cut back by 1 base and J by 4 bases. This CDR3 contains 16 residues.

The V gene is TRBV10-1, the J gene TRBJ2-3, with a tentative D call TRBD1 (5 bases). The CDR3 totals 15 residues. Germline CDR1 WNHNN, CDR2 SYGVQD (reference sequence). Deletions cut 1 base from V and 2 bases from J, with 10 bases between. The CDR3 loop is CASSELGHSTDTQYF. In nucleotides, the CDR3 is TGCGCCAGCAGTGAGTTGGGGCATTCCACAGATACGCAGTATTTT.